This T cell receptor (beta chain) comes out of a study of blood T cells in healthy people across ages. Whole-study results and caveats: Across the age range, TCR beta diversity per million T cells fell in a roughly linear way.

This clonotype was picked up a small number of times. The antigen remains unidentified. The V and J ends lost 4 bases and 9 bases respectively, with 13 bases between them. CDR3 length equals 13 residues. The V gene's germline CDR1 is SNHLY and CDR2 FYNNEI. A sample-barcoded 5' primer and a J-beta primer mix were used in a second PCR of about 7 to 12 cycles. TCRdb analysed the 5' RACE reads with MiXCR anew, one entry per CDR3 protein. This table holds some 1,500,000 distinct CDR3 sequences, around 40% found once. Those donating, healthy Caucasian individuals from Russia, were aged roughly 6 to 100. The chain couples TRBV2 to TRBJ2-1; D may correspond to TRBD1 or TRBD2 (6 bases each). The sequenced sample consisted of blood. The receptor was derived from a woman aged 18 to 35 in good health. This CDR3 is CASSVYGGGEQFF. The DNA for the CDR3 is TGTGCCAGCAGTGTGTATGGAGGGGGTGAGCAGTTCTTC.